The T cell receptor (beta chain) under discussion was sequenced for a study of cytomegalovirus exposure and HLA in healthy donors (dated by TCRdb to 2016 to 2017). The study in broad terms: In an earlier analysis of fewer than 750 of the donors, 276 Gb of sequence data and 90 million to 130 million unique TCR beta sequences from roughly 190 million T cells were reported. An early release covering over 500 HLA-typed donors comprised approximately 300 gigabases of sequencing data and tens of millions of unique TCR sequences. The genetic ancestry cluster associated with self-reported Caucasian donors included 70% to 85% of the roughly 360 genotyped donors. The study aimed to test whether cataloging public T cell receptors could reveal signatures of past pathogen exposure. The study used immunosequencing to profile the T cell repertoires of 666 subjects and linked those repertoires to cytomegalovirus serostatus. Along with the approximately 670-subject first cohort, a separate validation cohort of about 110 different subjects was used. The study combined high-throughput TCR immunosequencing, statistical association of individual TCRs with disease status, and machine learning to predict cytomegalovirus infection status. In a later analysis, previously published TCR beta repertoires from 550 to 700 donors were re-analyzed and high-resolution HLA genotyping was added so that TCR occurrence patterns could be studied. In the later analysis, no new phenotypic data were used to find candidate immune exposures; instead, reliance was placed on TCR beta sequences and their occurrence across donors. An earlier analysis of roughly 580 of the donors used high-throughput TCR beta sequencing to judge whether each TCR beta V gene segment behaved as functional or pseudogenic. Alongside the repertoire data, information on donor age, sex, ethnicity and CMV serostatus was compiled. Genome-wide SNP genotypes for about three fifths of the roughly 670 donors were used in a later genetic analysis, which treated that subset as a discovery cohort. Every repertoire in the discovery cohort had been generated on one and the same sequencing platform. HLA typing included class I and class II loci at four-digit resolution. The number of donors typed differed by locus, with roughly 620-630 for A, B, C, DRB1 and DQB1, 522 for DQA1, about 610 for DPA1, and some 440 for DPB1. Because of strong linkage in the cohort, a few DR-DQ haplotypes were treated as single units for association and clustering. Among around 400 genotyped donors of the cohort, an average of around 250,000 unique TCR beta nucleotide sequences was sequenced per donor, of which 15% to 20% were non-productive.

The cohort consisted of approximately 690 healthy bone marrow donors. All cohort members were sampled while nominally healthy, although unrecorded immune exposures were likely present. The donor tested CMV seronegative and was one of the 352 seronegative cohort members. Every donor gave a peripheral blood sample, and the peripheral blood mononuclear cells from that sample were used for TCR beta sequencing. Genomic DNA extraction from the blood cell samples was performed with the Qiagen DNeasy Blood Extraction Kit. From the cysteine up to the phenylalanine, the CDR3 has a length of 17 residues. Only the CDR3 DNA stays, 51 bases, in frame from base 1. From the germline V gene, CDR1 is MDHEN and CDR2 is SYDVKM. Germline trimming amounts to 3 bases on V and 5 bases on J, with 7 as the count of junction bases outside the gene matches. This clone was counted once. No antigen is known for it. No qualities accompany the bases; no much larger clone lies one base away.

The library was made by the immunoSEQ multiplex PCR assay. For the multiplex PCR, a mixture combining 60 forward primers for TCR Vbeta segments and 13 reverse primers for TCR Jbeta segments was used. The CDR3 region of rearranged TCR beta genes was amplified from genomic DNA with a multiplex PCR assay. Amplified TCR beta libraries were sequenced as 87-base-pair reads on the Illumina HiSeq System. The paper's data handling went like this. A later analysis counted approximately 76 million unique TCR beta chains across the 666 repertoires, and some 11 million of these chains were shared by at least two donors. Raw reads were error-corrected and collapsed into unique sequences with a nearest-neighbor algorithm that merged closely related sequences to remove PCR and sequencing errors. Alignment of CDR3 sequences to IMGT reference sequences was used to assign V, D and J gene segments. For a sequence to be retained, a match of at least six nucleotides was required to both a V gene segment and a J gene segment. Rearrangements were called productive when the CDR3 lacked stop codons and stayed in frame with V and J; all others were non-productive. CDR3 was defined according to IMGT convention as the region running from the second conserved V-encoded cysteine to the conserved J-encoded phenylalanine. The earlier analysis of roughly 590 of the donors excluded any sequence lacking an unambiguous match to a single V gene segment. In an earlier analysis of a few hundred of the donors, V segments were called functional above 56.7% productive rearrangements and were called segregating when the between-donor standard deviation exceeded 5%. A statistical classification framework was built for diagnosing cytomegalovirus status from the catalog of TCR beta chain sequences. A later analysis assigned V and J genes by comparing TCR nucleotide sequences with IMGT/GENE-DB human TR gene sequences. In a later analysis, CDR3 sequences and most-parsimonious VDJ recombination scenarios were assigned using the TCRdist pipeline. In a later analysis, each TCR beta chain was defined by its CDR3 amino acid sequence together with its V-gene family, and reads lacking a unique V-gene family were excluded. As a way to deal with suspected cross-contamination and a sequencing artifact, a later analysis dropped 640 or so nucleotide sequences that were highly shared and had low generation probability. A later analysis calculated a clonal expansion index for each public chain from normalized within-repertoire ranks of inferred template counts. A later analysis computed generation probabilities with a VDJ recombination model fitted to out-of-frame rearrangements, and checked the results against IGoR. Hypergeometric tests were used in a later analysis to score TCR-TCR, TCR-HLA and TCR-CMV co-occurrence, with a repertoire-size bias correction applied to the TCR pairs. In a later analysis, false discovery rates were estimated by permuting HLA or CMV assignments 20 times. A later analysis grouped co-occurring TCRs with DBSCAN, adding TCRdist sequence similarity when clustering within HLA-allele-positive subsets. Repertoires with fewer than 30,000 or more than 120,000 public chains, plus five repertoires with anomalous nucleotide sharing, were excluded from co-occurrence clustering. Not all clones reach the TCRdb copy of this immuneACCESS table, which keeps in-frame sequences only. Checked studies attribute under half of the gap to unresolved V genes and leave the rest unexplained. Clone size and the V and J calls come from that table; the DNA yielded D and trimming. This sample is represented by about 150,000 clones; over 60% of them were singletons. The ten largest clones take up roughly 2% of the sample.

General conclusions and limits of the study: Broadly in line with IMGT annotations, most TCR beta V segments showed up in productive rearrangements about 90% or about 30% of the time in an earlier analysis of approximately 600 of the donors. Correlated functional status among segregating V segments might be attributable to linkage disequilibrium, but an unknown experimental factor could not be ruled out. A later analysis found that HLA-associated TCR beta chains were more clonally expanded and had lower generation probabilities than equally common non-associated chains. A later analysis found that most CMV-associated TCR beta chains appeared HLA-restricted, with HLA associations seemingly driven largely by CMV exposure. In a later analysis, several top co-occurrence clusters were reported to appear linked to parvovirus B19, influenza, CMV and Epstein-Barr virus. A total of 150 or so TCR beta chains were listed by the study as associated with cytomegalovirus. A cluster of highly shared sequence variants was judged likely to represent a technical artifact of the sequencing pipeline. For the cohort, immune exposure information was limited to CMV serostatus. Roughly uniform sequencing depth across donors was assumed in presence/absence analyses, although this assumption may not hold. While some public TCRs were present in many individuals, most TCR sequences turned up only very rarely across donors. A later analysis associated 16,951 TCR beta sequences with specific HLA alleles at a false discovery rate of 0.05. A few of the identified cytomegalovirus-associated TCR beta chains were confirmed in vitro to be specific for cytomegalovirus antigens. In a later analysis, the rate of TCR association differed among HLA loci, with DRB1 alleles having the most associated TCRs and HLA-C alleles having the fewest. Because HLA typing was unavailable for some donors at each locus, only the typed subset was used in association tests. The authors suggested that the approach could potentially be extended to other disease states and immunological phenotypes. This cohort had only TCR beta chains sequenced, and the lack of alpha or paired-chain data limited which features could be detected. A further reported finding was that TCR beta sequences accurately predicted the HLA-A and HLA-B alleles for most subjects in the first cohort. About 17 rarely observed V segments, including chromosome 9 orphons, were excluded from the earlier analysis of about 600 of the donors because counts were too low. Strong co-occurrence of HLA alleles, especially DR and DQ, made assigning TCR associations to individual alleles difficult. Some IMGT-functional V segments, including TRBV6-2 and TRBV6-3, could not be told apart with the 87-base-pair reads, so those segments were excluded. In both the original and validation cohorts, the classifier was reported to diagnose cytomegalovirus status with high specificity and sensitivity. V-gene and J-gene trimming of TCR beta chains was associated with a missense DCLRE1C variant in a later genetic analysis, and the association was replicated in an independent cohort. Compared with the roughly 700-donor mean, donors in an Asian-associated ancestry cluster had fewer N-insertions in productive TCRs, according to a later genetic analysis.

Sequenced sample: PBMCs. The receptor's source is a young man in good health and CMV-seronegative. The sequence is built from TRBV28 and TRBJ2-1; 13 central nucleotides agree with TRBD2. The CDR3 protein: CASSLGTSGAHDNEQFF. The DNA is TGTGCCAGCAGTTTGGGGACTAGCGGGGCCCACGACAATGAGCAGTTCTTC.